This entry is about one TCR beta chain. Its antigen is not identified. Other DNA sequences from this sample encode an identical CDR3 as well. TCRdb keeps only in-frame clones here, not all; method: immunoSEQ multiplex PCR. The repertoire has about 730,000 clones, approximately 72% of them found once; the top ten carry less than 2%. The sample belongs to a study of shared clonotypes between healthy human individuals. This CDR3 spans 14 amino acids. CDR1 and CDR2 (germline): SGHRS, YFSETQ. After removal of 4 bases from V and 5 bases from J, the junction contained 7 bases not matched to a gene. Whole-study results and caveats: Generally, naive subsets (rather than memory subsets) showed larger estimated richness. Compared with clonotypes that all four donors shared, non-shared clonotypes had lower generation probabilities. Across a handful of donors, naive CD4 shared 5% to 5.5%, naive CD8 about 3.2%, memory CD4 less than 2.5%, memory CD8 under 0.5%.

V gene TRBV5-1 combines with J gene TRBJ2-5, with 8 bases fitting TRBD2. The TCR originated in a woman aged 25 to 45 in good health. The specimen was memory CD4+ T cells sorted from blood. Subset: CD45RA-negative fraction. Here the CDR3 reads CASSASGRGETQYF. The DNA for the CDR3 is TGCGCCAGCAGCGCCAGCGGGAGAGGGGAGACCCAGTACTTC. The variable domain in full, with the rest retrieved from reference TRBV5-1 and TRBJ2-5, is KAGVTQTPRYLIKTRGQQVTLSCSPISGHRSVSWYQQTPGQGLQFLFEYFSETQRNKGNFPGRFSGRQFSNSRSEMNVSTLELGDSALYLCASSASGRGETQYFGPGTRLLVL.